Listed below are T cell receptor beta chains from one sample, sequenced in a study of PD-1 blockade in mismatch repair-deficient tumors. Libraries were prepared by immunoSEQ multiplex PCR; TCRdb keeps only in-frame clonotypes and omits some of them. The sample lists about 120,000 clones, 88% occurring once. The sample consisted of peripheral blood, taken approximately 69 weeks after starting pembrolizumab. The receptors were gathered from an adult with mismatch repair-deficient cancer. Both conserved end residues are part of each CDR3. The D gene is left open where the match is weak. The size of a clone is reported for some rows only, either as once, few or many, or as a class for expanded clones.

D: TRBD1; J: TRBJ2-1; V: TRBV7-9; size: -; DNA: TGTGCCAGCAGCCTCGGACAGGGCTGGGATGAGCAGTTCTTC; CDR3: CASSLGQGWDEQFF
D: -; J: TRBJ2-2; V: TRBV19; size: -; DNA: TGTGCCAGTAGTCCAGGGGCGGGGGAGCTGTTTTTT; CDR3: CASSPGAGELFF
D: -; J: TRBJ1-1; V: TRBV30; size: -; DNA: TGTGCCTGGAGATTTGAGACTGAAGCTTTCTTT; CDR3: CAWRFETEAFF
D: -; J: TRBJ2-7; V: TRBV2; size: -; DNA: TGTGCCAGCAGCCGGGCCCCAGGCGAGCAGTACTTC; CDR3: CASSRAPGEQYF
D: -; J: TRBJ2-3; V: TRBV10-3; size: -; DNA: TGTGCCATCAGTGAGTCGGGGGATACGCAGTATTTT; CDR3: CAISESGDTQYF
D: -; J: TRBJ2-7; V: TRBV5-1; size: -; DNA: TGCGCCAGCAGCTTGGGCGACAACTACGAGCAGTACTTC; CDR3: CASSLGDNYEQYF
D: -; J: TRBJ1-5; V: TRBV6-5; size: once; DNA: TGTGCCAGCAGCCCAACAGCTAATAGCAATCAGCCCCAGCATTTT; CDR3: CASSPTANSNQPQHF
D: TRBD2; J: TRBJ2-7; V: TRBV4-2; size: -; DNA: TGTGCCAGCAGCCAAGAGAGGGGAGGGGTAGAGCAGTACTTC; CDR3: CASSQERGGVEQYF
D: TRBD1; J: TRBJ1-1; V: TRBV6-6; size: -; DNA: TGTGCCAGCAGTTACTCGACAGGGGGCGGGAACACTGAAGCTTTCTTT; CDR3: CASSYSTGGGNTEAFF
D: TRBD2; J: TRBJ2-7; V: TRBV29-1; size: -; DNA: TGCAGCGTTGAGATAGATGAGGGAGCGGGACTCGAGCAGTACTTC; CDR3: CSVEIDEGAGLEQYF
D: -; J: TRBJ2-7; V: TRBV12-5; size: few; DNA: TGTGCTAGTGGTTCCACGACTAGTCCCATCTACGAGCAGTACTTC; CDR3: CASGSTTSPIYEQYF
D: TRBD1; J: TRBJ1-1; V: TRBV2; size: -; DNA: TGTGCCAGCAGTACCCAAATGGGACAGGGTTTCACTGAAGCTTTCTTT; CDR3: CASSTQMGQGFTEAFF
D: TRBD1; J: TRBJ2-1; V: TRBV7-9; size: -; DNA: TGTGCCAGCAGCAAGACAGGGGTCTCCTACAATGAGCAGTTCTTC; CDR3: CASSKTGVSYNEQFF
D: -; J: TRBJ2-1; V: TRBV7-6; size: -; DNA: TGTGCCAGCAGCTCCAGGGGGGGAGGAATCAATGAGCAGTTCTTC; CDR3: CASSSRGGGINEQFF
D: -; J: TRBJ2-7; V: TRBV6-6; size: -; DNA: TGTGCCAGCAGTTATTCCCGGTATTACTTC; CDR3: CASSYSRYYF
D: TRBD2; J: TRBJ2-1; V: TRBV7-2; size: -; DNA: TGTGCCAGCAGCGCAATAGCGGGTTCCTACAATGAGCAGTTCTTC; CDR3: CASSAIAGSYNEQFF
D: -; J: TRBJ1-2; V: TRBV6-5; size: -; DNA: TGTGCCAGCAACCCCGGGAGACAGCCCAAGGAAGGCTACACCTTC; CDR3: CASNPGRQPKEGYTF
D: -; J: TRBJ2-2; V: TRBV6-4; size: -; DNA: TGTGCCAGCTTGAGGGACAGGGATCTAGCGGGATTTTTTACCGGGGAGCTGTTTTTT; CDR3: CASLRDRDLAGFFTGELFF
D: TRBD2; J: TRBJ2-5; V: TRBV19; size: -; DNA: TGTGCCAGTAGCATGACTAGCGGGAAAGAGACCCAGTACTTC; CDR3: CASSMTSGKETQYF
D: TRBD1; J: TRBJ2-6; V: TRBV18; size: -; DNA: TGTGCCAGCTCACCAGGGACAGCGTTGTCTGGGGCCAACGTCCTGACTTTC; CDR3: CASSPGTALSGANVLTF
D: TRBD2; J: TRBJ2-5; V: TRBV5-4; size: -; DNA: TGTGCCAGCAGCCTTAGACTAGCGGGGCAAGAGACCCAGTACTTC; CDR3: CASSLRLAGQETQYF
D: -; J: TRBJ2-4; V: TRBV6-5; size: -; DNA: TGTGCCAGCAGTTACAACGGGGGCAAAAACATTCAGTACTTC; CDR3: CASSYNGGKNIQYF
D: TRBD1; J: TRBJ2-7; V: TRBV4-3; size: few; DNA: TGCGCCAGCAGCCAAGACGGTGCAGGGGGCTACGAGCAGTACTTC; CDR3: CASSQDGAGGYEQYF
D: -; J: TRBJ2-4; V: TRBV6-5; size: -; DNA: TGTGCCAGCAGTTACTTTGGCGGACAAGGAAAAAACATTCAGTACTTC; CDR3: CASSYFGGQGKNIQYF
D: -; J: TRBJ2-7; V: TRBV29-1; size: -; DNA: TGCAGCGTTGTGGGGGGCCCCGGGGAGCAGTACTTC; CDR3: CSVVGGPGEQYF
D: TRBD1; J: TRBJ2-5; V: TRBV5-1; size: -; DNA: TGCGCCAGCAGCTTAGGCCAGGGGGTGGAGACCCAGTACTTC; CDR3: CASSLGQGVETQYF
D: TRBD1; J: TRBJ2-7; V: TRBV19; size: once; DNA: TGTGCCAGTAGTATAGTTCAGGGGGCCTACGAGCAGTACTTC; CDR3: CASSIVQGAYEQYF
D: TRBD2; J: TRBJ2-7; V: TRBV7-8; size: -; DNA: TGTGCCAGCAGCTTACAACCCGAGCGGGATCCCCTTGCCTACGAGCAGTACTTC; CDR3: CASSLQPERDPLAYEQYF
D: TRBD2; J: TRBJ2-2; V: TRBV2; size: -; DNA: TGTGCCAGCAGTAGGACTAGCGGGAGATCCGGGGAGCTGTTTTTT; CDR3: CASSRTSGRSGELFF
D: TRBD2; J: TRBJ2-7; V: TRBV29-1; size: -; DNA: TGCAGCGTCGTAGGGACTAGCGGGAGGAGAAACGAGCAGTACTTC; CDR3: CSVVGTSGRRNEQYF
D: -; J: TRBJ2-6; V: TRBV13; size: -; DNA: TGTGCCAGCAGATCGCGCGGGGTTGACTCTGGGGCCAACGTCCTGACTTTC; CDR3: CASRSRGVDSGANVLTF
D: -; J: TRBJ2-3; V: TRBV29-1; size: -; DNA: TGCAGCGTTGAAACAGATACGCAGTATTTT; CDR3: CSVETDTQYF
D: -; J: TRBJ2-5; V: TRBV7-9; size: once; DNA: TGTGCCAGCAGCCCGTACAGGGAAAAGGAAGAGACCCAGTACTTC; CDR3: CASSPYREKEETQYF
D: -; J: TRBJ1-2; V: TRBV25-1; size: -; DNA: TGTGCCAGCAGGGGACTGAACCGACAAGCTAACTATGGCTACACCTTC; CDR3: CASRGLNRQANYGYTF
D: TRBD2; J: TRBJ2-1; V: TRBV29-1; size: -; DNA: TGCAGCGTTGTGACTAGCGGGAGGGCCGGCTACAATGAGCAGTTCTTC; CDR3: CSVVTSGRAGYNEQFF
D: TRBD1; J: TRBJ1-2; V: TRBV2; size: -; DNA: TGTGCCAGCAGACAGGGACAGGGGATTGGTGGCTACACCTTC; CDR3: CASRQGQGIGGYTF
D: -; J: TRBJ2-7; V: TRBV11-2; size: -; DNA: TGTGCCAGCAGCCCCCGGGACTGGGACTCCTACGAGCAGTACTTC; CDR3: CASSPRDWDSYEQYF
D: -; J: TRBJ1-2; V: TRBV4-1; size: -; DNA: TGCGCCAGCAGCCGAAGTCGGACAGCTTCCTCCTATGGCTACACCTTC; CDR3: CASSRSRTASSYGYTF
D: -; J: TRBJ1-2; V: TRBV5-8; size: once; DNA: TGTGCCAGCAGCTTGCTGCGGGCTAACTATGGCTACACCTTC; CDR3: CASSLLRANYGYTF
D: -; J: TRBJ1-1; V: TRBV15; size: -; DNA: TGTGCCACCAGCAGCAACATACACACTGAAGCTTTCTTT; CDR3: CATSSNIHTEAFF
D: -; J: TRBJ2-7; V: TRBV30; size: once; DNA: TGTGCCTGGAGCAAGGACCCGGGCTACGAGCAGTACTTC; CDR3: CAWSKDPGYEQYF
D: -; J: TRBJ2-2; V: TRBV7-9; size: -; DNA: TGTGCCAGCAGCTTAGGGCGCAACACCGGGGAGCTGTTTTTT; CDR3: CASSLGRNTGELFF
D: TRBD1; J: TRBJ1-2; V: TRBV29-1; size: -; DNA: TGCAGCGTTGAAAGTAGGGCAGGGGGCCTCTATGGCTACACCTTC; CDR3: CSVESRAGGLYGYTF
D: -; J: TRBJ2-3; V: TRBV14; size: -; DNA: TGTGCCAGCAGCCCGCAGACAGGACGGACAGATACGCAGTATTTT; CDR3: CASSPQTGRTDTQYF
D: -; J: TRBJ1-1; V: TRBV19; size: few; DNA: TGTGCCAGTAGTATGAACACTGAAGCTTTCTTT; CDR3: CASSMNTEAFF
D: TRBD1; J: TRBJ2-7; V: TRBV30; size: -; DNA: TGTGCCTGGAGTAGGGGACAGGGTTACGAGCAGTACTTC; CDR3: CAWSRGQGYEQYF
D: -; J: TRBJ2-7; V: TRBV27; size: few; DNA: TGTGCCAGCAGTCCTCCTGGAGCCTACGAGCAGTACTTC; CDR3: CASSPPGAYEQYF
D: -; J: TRBJ2-7; V: TRBV28; size: -; DNA: TGTGCCAGCAGGAAGGACAGCCCCTACGAGCAGTACTTC; CDR3: CASRKDSPYEQYF
D: -; J: TRBJ2-1; V: TRBV9; size: -; DNA: TGTGCCAGCAGCGTAGGGAGAAGGGGATACTACAATGAGCAGTTCTTC; CDR3: CASSVGRRGYYNEQFF
D: -; J: TRBJ2-2; V: TRBV5-1; size: -; DNA: TGCGCCAGCAGCTTACTAGGTGCGAACACCGGGGAGCTGTTTTTT; CDR3: CASSLLGANTGELFF
D: -; J: TRBJ1-1; V: TRBV4-1; size: -; DNA: TGCGCCAGCAGCCAAGCTCAAGTATGGACTGAAGCTTTCTTT; CDR3: CASSQAQVWTEAFF
D: -; J: TRBJ1-3; V: TRBV28; size: -; DNA: TGTGCCAGCAGTATGTATCAGGCGCTCTCTGGAAACACCATATATTTT; CDR3: CASSMYQALSGNTIYF
D: -; J: TRBJ1-1; V: TRBV2; size: -; DNA: TGTGCCAGCAGGGTGACAGGCGCCTTTGAAGCTTTCTTT; CDR3: CASRVTGAFEAFF